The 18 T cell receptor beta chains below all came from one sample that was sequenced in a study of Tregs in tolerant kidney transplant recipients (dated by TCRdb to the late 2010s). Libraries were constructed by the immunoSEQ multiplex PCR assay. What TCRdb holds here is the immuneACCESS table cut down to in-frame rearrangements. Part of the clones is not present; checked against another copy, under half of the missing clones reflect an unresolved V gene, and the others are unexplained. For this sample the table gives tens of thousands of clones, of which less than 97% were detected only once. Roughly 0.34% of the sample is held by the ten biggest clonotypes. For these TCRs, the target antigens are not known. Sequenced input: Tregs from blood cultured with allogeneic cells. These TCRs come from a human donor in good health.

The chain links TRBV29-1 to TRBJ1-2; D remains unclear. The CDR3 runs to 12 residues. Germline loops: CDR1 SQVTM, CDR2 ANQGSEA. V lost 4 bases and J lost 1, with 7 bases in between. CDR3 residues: CSVGHLNYGYTF. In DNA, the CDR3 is TGCAGCGTTGGACATCTTAACTATGGCTACACCTTC.

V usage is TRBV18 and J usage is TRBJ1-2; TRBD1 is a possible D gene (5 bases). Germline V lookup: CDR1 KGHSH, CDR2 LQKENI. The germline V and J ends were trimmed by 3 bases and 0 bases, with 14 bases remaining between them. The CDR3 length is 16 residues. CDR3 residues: CASSPSSGTANYGYTF. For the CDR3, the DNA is TGTGCCAGCTCACCCTCGTCCGGGACGGCTAACTATGGCTACACCTTC.

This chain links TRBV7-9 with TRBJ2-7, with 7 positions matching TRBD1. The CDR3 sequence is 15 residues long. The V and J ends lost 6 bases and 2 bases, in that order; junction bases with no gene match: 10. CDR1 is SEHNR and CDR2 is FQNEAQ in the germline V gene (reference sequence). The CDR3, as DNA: TGTGCCAGCAGTTCGGGACAGTTTCAAACCTACGAGCAGTACTTC. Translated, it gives CASSSGQFQTYEQYF.

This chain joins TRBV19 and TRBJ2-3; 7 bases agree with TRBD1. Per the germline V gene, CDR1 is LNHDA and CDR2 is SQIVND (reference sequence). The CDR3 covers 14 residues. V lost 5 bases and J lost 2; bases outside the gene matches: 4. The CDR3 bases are TGTGCCAGTAGTCTCGGACAGGACACAGATACGCAGTATTTT. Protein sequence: CASSLGQDTDTQYF.

The CDR3, as DNA: TGTGCCAGCAGCTACCGTCCCGGGACAGGGGGCGCTGAGCAGTTCTTC. Protein sequence: CASSYRPGTGGAEQFF. V gene TRBV7-6 combines with J gene TRBJ2-1; 12 nucleotides match TRBD1. Germline V gene data show CDR1 as SGHVS and CDR2 as FNYEAQ. The CDR3 consists of 16 residues. The trim removed 4 bases at V and 9 bases at J, leaving 10 bases unmatched.

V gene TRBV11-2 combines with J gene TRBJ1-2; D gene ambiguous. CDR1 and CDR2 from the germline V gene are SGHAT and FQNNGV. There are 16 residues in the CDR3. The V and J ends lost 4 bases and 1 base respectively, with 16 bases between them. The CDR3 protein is CASSSSSVHLNYGYTF. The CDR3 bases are TGTGCCAGCAGCTCTTCCTCGGTGCACCTTAACTATGGCTACACCTTC.

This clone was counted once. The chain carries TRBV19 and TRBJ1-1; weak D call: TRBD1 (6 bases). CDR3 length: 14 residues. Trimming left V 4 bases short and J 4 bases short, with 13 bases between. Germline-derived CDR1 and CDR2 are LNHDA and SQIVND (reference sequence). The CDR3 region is CASSTFGQSTEAFF. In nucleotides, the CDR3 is TGTGCCAGTAGTACCTTCGGACAGAGCACTGAAGCTTTCTTT.

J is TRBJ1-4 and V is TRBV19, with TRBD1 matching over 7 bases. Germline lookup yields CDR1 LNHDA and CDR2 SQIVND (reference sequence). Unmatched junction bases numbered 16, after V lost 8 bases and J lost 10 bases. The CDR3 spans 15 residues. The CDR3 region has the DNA TGTGCCAGTGGTTCTTGGCCAAACGACAGGGCAAAACTGTTTTTT. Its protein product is CASGSWPNDRAKLFF.

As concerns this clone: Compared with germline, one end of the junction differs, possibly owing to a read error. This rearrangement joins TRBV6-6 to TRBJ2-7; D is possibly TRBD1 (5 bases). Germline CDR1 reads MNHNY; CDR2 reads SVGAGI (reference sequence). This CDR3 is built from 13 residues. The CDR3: CASSYDRYYVQYF. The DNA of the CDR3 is TGTGCCAGCAGTTACGACAGATACTACGTGCAGTACTTC.

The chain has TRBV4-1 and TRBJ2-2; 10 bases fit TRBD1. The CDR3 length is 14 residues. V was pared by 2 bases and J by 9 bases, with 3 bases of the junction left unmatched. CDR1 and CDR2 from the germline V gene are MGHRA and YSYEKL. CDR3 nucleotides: TGCGCCAGCAGCCAACAGACAGGGGGCTGGGAGCTGTTTTTT. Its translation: CASSQQTGGWELFF.

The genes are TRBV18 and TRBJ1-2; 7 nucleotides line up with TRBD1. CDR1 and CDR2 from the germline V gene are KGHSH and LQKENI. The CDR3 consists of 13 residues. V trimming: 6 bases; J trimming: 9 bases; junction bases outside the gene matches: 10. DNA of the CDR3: TGTGCCAGCTCTGAGAACAGGGGCACCTGCTACACCTTC. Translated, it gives CASSENRGTCYTF.

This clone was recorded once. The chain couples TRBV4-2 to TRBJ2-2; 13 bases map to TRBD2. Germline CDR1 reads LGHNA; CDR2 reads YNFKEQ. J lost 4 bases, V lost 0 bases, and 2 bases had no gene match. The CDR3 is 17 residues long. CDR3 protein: CASSQDRLAGGTGELFF. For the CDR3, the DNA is TGTGCCAGCAGCCAAGATAGACTAGCGGGGGGCACCGGGGAGCTGTTTTTT.

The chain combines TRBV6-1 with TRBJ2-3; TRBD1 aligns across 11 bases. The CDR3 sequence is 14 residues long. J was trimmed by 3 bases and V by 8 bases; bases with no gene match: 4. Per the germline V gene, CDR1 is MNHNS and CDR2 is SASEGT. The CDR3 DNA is TGTGCCAGCTGGGGACAGGGGGGGACAGATACGCAGTATTTT. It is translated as CASWGQGGTDTQYF.

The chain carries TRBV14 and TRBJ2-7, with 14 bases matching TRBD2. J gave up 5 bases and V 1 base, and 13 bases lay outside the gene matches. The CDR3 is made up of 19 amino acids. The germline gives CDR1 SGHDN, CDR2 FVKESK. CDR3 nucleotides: TGTGCCAGCAGCCAAGCTCACCCGGGACTAGCGGGAGTAGCGCACGAGCAGTACTTC. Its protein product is CASSQAHPGLAGVAHEQYF.

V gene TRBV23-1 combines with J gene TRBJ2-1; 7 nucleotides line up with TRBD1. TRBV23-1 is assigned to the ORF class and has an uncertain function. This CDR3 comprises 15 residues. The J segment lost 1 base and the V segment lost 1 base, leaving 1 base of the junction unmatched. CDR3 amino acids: CASSQLTGSYNEQFF. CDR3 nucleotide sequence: TGCGCCAGCAGTCAATTGACAGGGTCCTACAATGAGCAGTTCTTC.

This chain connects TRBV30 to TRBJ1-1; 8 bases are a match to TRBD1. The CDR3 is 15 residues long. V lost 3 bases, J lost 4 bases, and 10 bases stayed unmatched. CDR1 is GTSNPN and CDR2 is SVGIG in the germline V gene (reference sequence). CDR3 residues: CAWSRWTGRGTEAFF. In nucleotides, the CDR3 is TGTGCCTGGAGCCGCTGGACAGGGAGGGGCACTGAAGCTTTCTTT.

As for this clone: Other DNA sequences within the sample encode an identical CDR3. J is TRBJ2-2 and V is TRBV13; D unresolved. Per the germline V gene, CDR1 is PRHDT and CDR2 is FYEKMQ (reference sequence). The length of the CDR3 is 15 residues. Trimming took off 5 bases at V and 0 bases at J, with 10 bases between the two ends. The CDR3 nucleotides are TGTGCCAGCAGCCTATCTAGACCGAACACCGGGGAGCTGTTTTTT. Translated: CASSLSRPNTGELFF.

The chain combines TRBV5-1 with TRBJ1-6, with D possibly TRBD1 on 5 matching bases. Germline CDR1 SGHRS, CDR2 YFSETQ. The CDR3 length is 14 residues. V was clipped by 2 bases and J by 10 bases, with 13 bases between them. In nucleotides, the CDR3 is TGCGCCAGCAGCTTACGACAGAGAGGCTCACCCCTCCACTTT. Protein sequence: CASSLRQRGSPLHF.